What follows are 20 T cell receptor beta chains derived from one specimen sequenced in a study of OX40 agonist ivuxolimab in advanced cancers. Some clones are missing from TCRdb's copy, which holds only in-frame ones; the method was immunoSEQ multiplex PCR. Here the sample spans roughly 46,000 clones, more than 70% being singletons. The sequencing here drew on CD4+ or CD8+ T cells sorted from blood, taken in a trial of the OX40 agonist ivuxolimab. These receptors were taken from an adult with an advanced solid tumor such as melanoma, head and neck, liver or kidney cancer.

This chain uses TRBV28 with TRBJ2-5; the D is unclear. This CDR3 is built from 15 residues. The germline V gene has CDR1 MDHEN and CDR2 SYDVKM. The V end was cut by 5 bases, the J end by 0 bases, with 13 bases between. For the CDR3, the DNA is TGTGCCAGCAGTGCCCCCAGACGGAACCAAGAGACCCAGTACTTC. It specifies CASSAPRRNQETQYF.

The CDR3 nucleotides read TGTGCCAGCAGTACCAGGACAGGGGGCACGAATGAGCAGTTCTTC. This sequence encodes CASSTRTGGTNEQFF. This sequence joins TRBV28 and TRBJ2-1; TRBD1 matches at 11 bases. CDR3 length: 15 amino acids. From germline, CDR1 is MDHEN and CDR2 SYDVKM. V gave up 5 bases and J gave up 7 bases; unmatched junction bases: 7. Based on the CDR3 plus reference TRBV28 and TRBJ2-1, the full variable domain is DVKVTQSSRYLVKRTGEKVFLECVQDMDHENMFWYRQDPGLGLRLIYFSYDVKMKEKGDIPEGYSVSREKKERFSLILESASTNQTSMYLCASSTRTGGTNEQFFGPGTRLTVL.

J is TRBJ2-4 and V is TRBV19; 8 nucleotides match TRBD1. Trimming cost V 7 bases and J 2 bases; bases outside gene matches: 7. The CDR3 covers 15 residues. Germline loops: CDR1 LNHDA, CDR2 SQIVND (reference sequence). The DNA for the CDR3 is TGTGCCAGTACCAAACAGGGGGACTCCAAAAACATTCAGTACTTC. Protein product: CASTKQGDSKNIQYF.

The chain's CDR3 is CASSPSIAGGNEKLFF. Here the CDR3 DNA reads TGTGCCAGCTCACCCAGTATCGCAGGGGGAAATGAAAAACTGTTTTTT. The chain has TRBV18 and TRBJ1-4; TRBD1 matches at 7 bases. V was clipped by 3 bases and J by 5 bases; unmatched bases: 9. The CDR3 runs to 16 residues. From germline, CDR1 is KGHSH and CDR2 LQKENI. Combining the CDR3 with reference TRBV18 and TRBJ1-4 gives the whole variable domain NAGVMQNPRHLVRRRGQEARLRCSPMKGHSHVYWYRQLPEEGLKFMVYLQKENIIDESGMPKERFSAEFPKEGPSILRIQQVVRGDSAAYFCASSPSIAGGNEKLFFGSGTQLSVL.

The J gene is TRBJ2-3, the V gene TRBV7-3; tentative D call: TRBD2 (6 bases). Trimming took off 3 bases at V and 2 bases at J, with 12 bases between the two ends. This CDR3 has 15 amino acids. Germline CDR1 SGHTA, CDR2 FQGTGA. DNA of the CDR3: TGTGCCAGCAGCTTCGAGGGAGGCTTCACAGATACGCAGTATTTT. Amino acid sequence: CASSFEGGFTDTQYF.

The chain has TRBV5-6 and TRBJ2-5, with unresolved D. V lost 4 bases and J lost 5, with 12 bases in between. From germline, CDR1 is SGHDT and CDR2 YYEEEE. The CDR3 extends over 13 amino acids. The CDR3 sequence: CASSRAGDETQYF. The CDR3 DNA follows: TGTGCCAGCAGCAGGGCAGGAGACGAGACCCAGTACTTC.

The CDR3 DNA is TGTGCCAGTAGGGACGACGGCACTGAAGCTTTCTTT. This gives the protein CASRDDGTEAFF. The rearrangement uses TRBV19 and TRBJ1-1; D is ambiguous. The V end was cut by 6 bases, the J end by 4 bases, with 9 bases between. Germline CDR1 LNHDA, CDR2 SQIVND (reference sequence). This CDR3 is 12 amino acids long. The variable domain in full, with the rest retrieved from reference TRBV19 and TRBJ1-1, is DGGITQSPKYLFRKEGQNVTLSCEQNLNHDAMYWYRQDPGQGLRLIYYSQIVNDFQKGDIAEGYSVSREKKESFPLTVTSAQKNPTAFYLCASRDDGTEAFFGQGTRLTVV.

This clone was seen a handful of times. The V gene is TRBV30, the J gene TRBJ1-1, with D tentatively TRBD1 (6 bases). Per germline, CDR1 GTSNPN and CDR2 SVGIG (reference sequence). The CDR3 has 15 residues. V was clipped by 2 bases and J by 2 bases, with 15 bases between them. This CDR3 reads CAWSPQRGRNTEAFF. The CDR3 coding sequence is TGTGCCTGGAGTCCCCAGCGGGGGCGAAACACTGAAGCTTTCTTT.

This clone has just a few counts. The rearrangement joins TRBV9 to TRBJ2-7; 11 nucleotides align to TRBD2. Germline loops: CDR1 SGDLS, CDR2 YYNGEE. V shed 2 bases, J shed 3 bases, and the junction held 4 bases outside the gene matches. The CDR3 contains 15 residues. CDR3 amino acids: CASSVGLADHYEQYF. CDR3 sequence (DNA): TGTGCCAGCAGCGTGGGACTAGCGGACCACTACGAGCAGTACTTC.

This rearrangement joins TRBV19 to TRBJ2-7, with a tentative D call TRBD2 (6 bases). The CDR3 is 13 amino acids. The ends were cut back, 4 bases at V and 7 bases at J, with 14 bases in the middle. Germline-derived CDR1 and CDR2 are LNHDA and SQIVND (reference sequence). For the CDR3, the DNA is TGTGCCAGTAGTAGTGGGACTCGAGTTGAGCAGTACTTC. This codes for CASSSGTRVEQYF.

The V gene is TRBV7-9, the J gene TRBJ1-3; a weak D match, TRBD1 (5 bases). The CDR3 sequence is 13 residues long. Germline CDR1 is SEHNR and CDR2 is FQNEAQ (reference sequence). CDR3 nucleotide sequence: TGTACTAGCAGCTCCGGGGACGGAAACACCATATATTTT. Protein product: CTSSSGDGNTIYF.

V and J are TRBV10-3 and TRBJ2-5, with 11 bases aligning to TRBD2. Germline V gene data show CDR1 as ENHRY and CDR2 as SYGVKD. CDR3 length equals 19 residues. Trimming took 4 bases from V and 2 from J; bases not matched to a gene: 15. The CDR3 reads CAISGGTSGGVGIQETQYF. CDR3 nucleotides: TGTGCCATCAGTGGCGGGACTAGCGGTGGGGTTGGGATTCAAGAGACCCAGTACTTC.

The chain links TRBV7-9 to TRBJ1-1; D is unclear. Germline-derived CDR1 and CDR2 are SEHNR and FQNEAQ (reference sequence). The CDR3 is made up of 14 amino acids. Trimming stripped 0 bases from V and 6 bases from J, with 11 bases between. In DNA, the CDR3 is TGTGCCAGCAGCTTAGCTTCTAGGGTCGCTGAAGCTTTCTTT. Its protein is CASSLASRVAEAFF.

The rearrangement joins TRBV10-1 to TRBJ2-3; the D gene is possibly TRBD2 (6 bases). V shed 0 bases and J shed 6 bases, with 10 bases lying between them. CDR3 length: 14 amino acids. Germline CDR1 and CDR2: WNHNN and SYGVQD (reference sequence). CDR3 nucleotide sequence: TGCGCCAGCAGTGAGTCGGGACTGTCCGATACGCAGTATTTT. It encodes CASSESGLSDTQYF.

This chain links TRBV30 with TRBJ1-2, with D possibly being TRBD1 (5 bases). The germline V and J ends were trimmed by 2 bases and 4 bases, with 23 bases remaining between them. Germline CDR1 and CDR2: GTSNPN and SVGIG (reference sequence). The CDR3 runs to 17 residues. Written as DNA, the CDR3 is TGTGCCTGGAGTCCCGGGACTTACGAGAATTCCCGCTATGGCTACACCTTC. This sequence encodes CAWSPGTYENSRYGYTF.

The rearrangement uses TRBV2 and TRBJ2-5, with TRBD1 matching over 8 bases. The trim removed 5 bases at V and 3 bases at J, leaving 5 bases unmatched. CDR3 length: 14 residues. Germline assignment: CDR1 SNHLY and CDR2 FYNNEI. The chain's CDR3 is CASSFPDREETQYF. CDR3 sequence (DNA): TGTGCCAGCAGTTTCCCGGACAGGGAAGAGACCCAGTACTTC.

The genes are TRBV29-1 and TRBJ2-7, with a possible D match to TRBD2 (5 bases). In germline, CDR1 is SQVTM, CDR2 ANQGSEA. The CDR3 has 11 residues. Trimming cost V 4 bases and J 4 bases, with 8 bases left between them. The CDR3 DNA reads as TGCAGCGTTGGGGAGTGGTACGAGCAGTACTTC. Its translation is CSVGEWYEQYF.

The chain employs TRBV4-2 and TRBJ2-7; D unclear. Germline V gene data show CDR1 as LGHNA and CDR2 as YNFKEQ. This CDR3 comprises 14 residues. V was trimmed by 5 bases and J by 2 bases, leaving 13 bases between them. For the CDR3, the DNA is TGTGCCAGCAGCTTACAACCGATAGCCTACGAGCAGTACTTC. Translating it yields CASSLQPIAYEQYF.

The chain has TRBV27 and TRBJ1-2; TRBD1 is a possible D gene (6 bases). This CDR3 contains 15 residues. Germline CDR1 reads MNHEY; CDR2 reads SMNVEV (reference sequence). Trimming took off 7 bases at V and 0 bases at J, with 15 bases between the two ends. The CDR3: CASKLGGATNYGYTF. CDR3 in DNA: TGTGCCAGCAAACTTGGGGGGGCGACTAACTATGGCTACACCTTC.

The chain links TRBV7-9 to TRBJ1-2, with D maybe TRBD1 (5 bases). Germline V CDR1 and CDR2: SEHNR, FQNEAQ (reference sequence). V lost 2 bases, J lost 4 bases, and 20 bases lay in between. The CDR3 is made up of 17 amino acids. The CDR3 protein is CASSLKGSSGYGYGYTF. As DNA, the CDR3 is TGTGCCAGCAGCTTAAAGGGGTCGTCAGGGTACGGCTATGGCTACACCTTC.